This section outlines one T cell receptor beta chain sequence together with its context. What it recognizes is unknown. TCRdb keeps only in-frame clones here, not all; method: immunoSEQ multiplex PCR. The sample lists around 130,000 clones, 88% seen once, with about 19% in the top ten. The data belong to a study of T cell responses to AZD1222 COVID-19 vaccine. Study-wide results and caveats: Of spike-specific TCRs, nearly half reportedly target regions left unmutated in variants. Increased Spike-specific TCR breadth and depth were observed after two AZD1222 doses. Donors in the cohort were predominantly white British and more often female, and clonal diversity was possibly underestimated.

The CDR3 is 16 amino acids. The trim removed 2 bases at V and 6 bases at J, leaving 10 bases unmatched. Germline CDR1 reads PRHDT; CDR2 reads FYEKMQ (reference sequence). The genes are TRBV13 and TRBJ2-7; 10 positions match TRBD2. Sample: peripheral blood, taken on day 0 of MenACWY control vaccination. The source of this sequence is an adult in good health. The CDR3 nucleotides read TGTGCCAGCAGCTTATCGCTAGCGGGAGAATCGATCGAGCAGTACTTC. It yields the protein CASSLSLAGESIEQYF.